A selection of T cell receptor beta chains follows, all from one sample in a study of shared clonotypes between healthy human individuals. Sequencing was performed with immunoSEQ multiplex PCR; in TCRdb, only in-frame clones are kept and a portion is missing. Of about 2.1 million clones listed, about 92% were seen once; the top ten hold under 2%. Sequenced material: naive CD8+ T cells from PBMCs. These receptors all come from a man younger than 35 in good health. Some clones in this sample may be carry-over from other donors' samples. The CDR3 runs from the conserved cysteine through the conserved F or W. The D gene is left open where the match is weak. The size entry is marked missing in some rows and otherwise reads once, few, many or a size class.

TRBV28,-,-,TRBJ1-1,CASSLTDSGTEAFF,TGTGCCAGCAGTTTAACGGACTCGGGCACTGAAGCTTTCTTT
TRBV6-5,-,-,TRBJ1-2,CASSLSGTYGYTF,TGTGCCAGCAGTTTATCAGGGACCTATGGCTACACCTTC
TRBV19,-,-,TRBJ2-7,CASSKLGSYEQYF,TGTGCCAGTAGTAAGCTAGGCTCCTACGAGCAGTACTTC
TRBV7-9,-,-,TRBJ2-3,CASSYPKETDTQYF,TGTGCCAGCAGCTACCCTAAGGAGACAGATACGCAGTATTTT
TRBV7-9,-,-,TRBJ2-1,CASSYEGGTYNEQFF,TGTGCCAGCAGCTACGAGGGGGGGACGTACAATGAGCAGTTCTTC
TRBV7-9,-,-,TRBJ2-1,CASSLAFGGPSYNEQFF,TGTGCCAGCAGCTTAGCTTTCGGCGGTCCTTCCTACAATGAGCAGTTCTTC
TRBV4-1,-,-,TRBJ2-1,CASSPGQSSLEQFF,TGCGCCAGCAGCCCTGGACAGTCCAGTCTTGAGCAGTTCTTC
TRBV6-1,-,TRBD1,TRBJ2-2,CASSELFRGTGPNTGELFF,TGTGCCAGCAGTGAGCTTTTTCGAGGGACAGGGCCTAACACCGGGGAGCTGTTTTTT
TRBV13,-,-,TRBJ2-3,CASSSGPDPADTQYF,TGTGCCAGCAGCTCGGGACCAGACCCAGCAGATACGCAGTATTTT
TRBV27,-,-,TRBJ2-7,CASRIHGGSYEQYF,TGTGCCAGCAGGATACATGGGGGGTCCTACGAGCAGTACTTC
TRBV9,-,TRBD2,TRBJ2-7,CASSVGSGSYEQYF,TGTGCCAGCAGCGTAGGGAGCGGGAGCTACGAGCAGTACTTC
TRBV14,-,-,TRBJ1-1,CASSPRGGPATEAFF,TGTGCCAGCAGCCCCCGAGGGGGACCGGCCACTGAAGCTTTCTTT
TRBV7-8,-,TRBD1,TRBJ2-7,CASSLGQRSYEQYF,TGTGCCAGCAGCTTGGGACAGAGAAGCTACGAGCAGTACTTC
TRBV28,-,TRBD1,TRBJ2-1,CASSLSRGQEQFF,TGTGCCAGCAGTTTATCCAGGGGACAGGAGCAGTTCTTC
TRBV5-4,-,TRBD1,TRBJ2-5,CASSSDRGQETQYF,TGTGCCAGCAGCTCGGACAGGGGCCAGGAGACCCAGTACTTC
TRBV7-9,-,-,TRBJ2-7,CASSDRDTLNYEQYF,TGTGCCAGCAGCGATCGGGACACCCTGAACTACGAGCAGTACTTC
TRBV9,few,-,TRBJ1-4,CASSVSTGEKLFF,TGTGCCAGCAGCGTCTCTACAGGTGAAAAACTGTTTTTT
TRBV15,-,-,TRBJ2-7,CATWGGTSYEQYF,TGTGCCACCTGGGGTGGTACTTCCTACGAGCAGTACTTC
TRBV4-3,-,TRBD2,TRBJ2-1,CASSQRIREGEEQFF,TGCGCCAGCAGCCAGAGGATAAGGGAGGGAGAGGAGCAGTTCTTC
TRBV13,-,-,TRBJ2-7,CASSGGGHEQYF,TGTGCCAGCAGCGGGGGGGGGCACGAGCAGTACTTC
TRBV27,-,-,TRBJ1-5,CASSLLGSNQPQHF,TGTGCCAGCAGTTTACTTGGTAGCAATCAGCCCCAGCATTTT
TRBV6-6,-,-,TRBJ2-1,CASSYLAGRTWDEQFF,TGTGCCAGCAGTTACTTGGCGGGAAGGACTTGGGATGAGCAGTTCTTC
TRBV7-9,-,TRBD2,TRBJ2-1,CASSTPGTSGSNEQFF,TGTGCCAGCAGCACCCCCGGGACTAGCGGGAGCAATGAGCAGTTCTTC
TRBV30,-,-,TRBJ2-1,CAWSFTRGDEQFF,TGTGCCTGGAGTTTTACCCGGGGAGATGAGCAGTTCTTC
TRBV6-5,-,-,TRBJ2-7,CASSYHRLNYEQYF,TGTGCCAGCAGTTACCACCGACTGAACTACGAGCAGTACTTC
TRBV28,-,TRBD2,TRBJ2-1,CASSLHSGGSSYNEQFF,TGTGCCAGCAGTTTACATAGCGGGGGAAGCTCCTACAATGAGCAGTTCTTC
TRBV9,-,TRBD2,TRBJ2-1,CASSASGGTYNEQFF,TGTGCCAGCAGCGCTAGCGGGGGGACATACAATGAGCAGTTCTTC
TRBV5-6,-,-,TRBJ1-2,CASSPGSSNYGYTF,TGTGCCAGCAGTCCGGGGTCTTCGAACTATGGCTACACCTTC
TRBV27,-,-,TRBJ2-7,CASSPFGTSNEQYF,TGTGCCAGCAGTCCCTTTGGGACCTCGAACGAGCAGTACTTC
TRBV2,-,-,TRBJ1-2,CASSASRGVGYTF,TGTGCCAGCAGTGCCAGTCGGGGGGTTGGCTACACCTTC
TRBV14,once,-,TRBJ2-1,CASSHTGYNEQFF,TGTGCCAGCAGCCATACAGGTTACAATGAGCAGTTCTTC
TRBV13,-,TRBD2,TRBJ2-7,CASSLMGLVSDEQYF,TGTGCCAGCAGCTTAATGGGACTAGTTAGTGACGAGCAGTACTTC
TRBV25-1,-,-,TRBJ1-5,CASSEHGWEGNQPQHF,TGTGCCAGCAGTGAACACGGTTGGGAGGGTAATCAGCCCCAGCATTTT
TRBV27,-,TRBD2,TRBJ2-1,CASSLIDLAGAGRGEQFF,TGTGCCAGCAGTTTAATCGATCTAGCGGGTGCCGGCAGGGGTGAGCAGTTCTTC
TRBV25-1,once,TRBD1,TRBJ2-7,CASTGTGGYEQYF,TGTGCCAGCACCGGGACAGGGGGCTACGAGCAGTACTTC
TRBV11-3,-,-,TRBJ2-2,CASSPLANTGELFF,TGTGCCAGCAGCCCCCTAGCGAACACCGGGGAGCTGTTTTTT
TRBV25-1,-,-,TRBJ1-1,CASSETTANTEAFF,TGTGCCAGCAGTGAGACCACGGCTAACACTGAAGCTTTCTTT
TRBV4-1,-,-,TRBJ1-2,CASSQASGTLANYGYTF,TGCGCCAGCAGCCAAGCTTCTGGGACTCTAGCTAACTATGGCTACACCTTC
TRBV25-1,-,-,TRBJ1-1,CASAGHTEAFF,TGTGCCAGCGCAGGGCACACTGAAGCTTTCTTT
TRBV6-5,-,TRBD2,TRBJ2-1,CASSSPSGRNHEQFF,TGTGCCAGCAGTAGTCCTAGCGGCCGAAACCATGAGCAGTTCTTC